The clone carrying this T cell receptor (beta chain) was observed at least ten times. Its antigen remains unknown. Unique molecular identifiers were added to individual cDNA molecules. TCRdb passed the 5' RACE reads through MiXCR, listing each CDR3 protein once. The sample records roughly 41,000 distinct CDR3 sequences, over 3.5% being singletons. The sample belongs to a study of early T cells in non-severe SARS-CoV-2 infection. Study summary: Whole-blood bulk RNA, unsorted, was sequenced, and chains were unpaired.

Study-wide results and limits: Matching results from VDJdb favored anti-spike CD8 responses, leaving private and CD4 specificities undetected.

The CDR3 totals 15 residues. Germline CDR1 SGHAT, CDR2 FQNNGV. V gave up 5 bases and J gave up 4 bases, with 17 bases separating them. Sequencing was performed on whole blood. This TCR came from an adult who was a healthcare worker with PCR-confirmed SARS-CoV-2 infection or an uninfected control (not recorded which). This chain uses TRBV11-2 with TRBJ2-5, with a tentative D call TRBD1 (6 bases). The CDR3: CASSRGLTGPETQYF. The CDR3 nucleotides are TGTGCCAGCAGCAGAGGCCTTACAGGGCCAGAGACCCAGTACTTC.